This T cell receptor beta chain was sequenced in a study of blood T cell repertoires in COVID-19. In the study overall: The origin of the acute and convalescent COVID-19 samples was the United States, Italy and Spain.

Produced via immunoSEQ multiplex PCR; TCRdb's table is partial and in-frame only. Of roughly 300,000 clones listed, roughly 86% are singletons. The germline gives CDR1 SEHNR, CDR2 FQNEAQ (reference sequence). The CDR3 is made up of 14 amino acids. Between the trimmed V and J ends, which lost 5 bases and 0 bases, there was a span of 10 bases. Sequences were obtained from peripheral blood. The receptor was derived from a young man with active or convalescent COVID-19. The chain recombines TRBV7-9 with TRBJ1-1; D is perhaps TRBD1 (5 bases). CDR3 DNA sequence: TGTGCCAGCAGCGCAGACAGCCTGAACACTGAAGCTTTCTTT. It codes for CASSADSLNTEAFF.